The 25 T cell receptor beta chains below all came from one sample that was sequenced in a study of blood T cell repertoires in COVID-19. Using immunoSEQ multiplex PCR, the repertoire was profiled, and TCRdb retains in-frame clones only, with some absent. This table has fewer than 150,000 clones, around 87% appearing once. Sequencing input: peripheral blood. These receptors were taken from a woman aged 55-69 years with acute or convalescent COVID-19.

The chain combines TRBV27 with TRBJ2-5; TRBD2 matches at 12 bases. This CDR3 has 17 residues. The germline CDR1 and CDR2 sequences are MNHEY and SMNVEV (reference sequence). The J segment lost 4 bases and the V segment lost 4 bases, leaving 10 bases of the junction unmatched. In DNA, the CDR3 is TGTGCCAGCAGTTCCCCTCAGACTAGCGGGAGCCGAGAGACCCAGTACTTC. This codes for CASSSPQTSGSRETQYF.

CDR3 protein: CASSQEYRFADTQYF. As DNA, the CDR3 is TGTGCCAGCAGCCAAGAATACAGGTTCGCGGATACGCAGTATTTT. The V and J genes are TRBV3-1 (or the pseudogene TRBV3-2) and TRBJ2-3; tentatively, D is TRBD1 (5 bases). The V gene's germline CDR1 is LGHDT and CDR2 YNNKEL (reference sequence). V lost 0 bases, J lost 6 bases, and 13 bases lay in between. The CDR3 runs to 15 residues.

This clone has just a few counts. This CDR3 is also generated by other DNA sequences in the sample. V is TRBV9 and J is TRBJ2-1, with 8 bases that match TRBD2. This CDR3 comprises 15 residues. Germline V gene lookup returns CDR1 SGDLS and CDR2 YYNGEE. The trim removed 0 bases at V and 4 bases at J, leaving 3 bases unmatched. The CDR3 DNA is TGTGCCAGCAGCGTAGGTAGCGGGGCTTACAATGAGCAGTTCTTC. Amino acids: CASSVGSGAYNEQFF.

The chain is built from TRBV5-4 and TRBJ2-7; weak D call: TRBD2 (6 bases). The V end was cut by 7 bases, the J end by 0 bases, with 20 bases between. The CDR3 totals 16 residues. Germline loops: CDR1 SGHNT, CDR2 YYREEE (reference sequence). This CDR3 reads CASHLRPGEGSYEQYV. The CDR3 DNA reads as TGTGCCAGCCACCTTCGGCCGGGGGAAGGCTCCTACGAGCAGTACGTC.

V gene TRBV9 combines with J gene TRBJ1-5, with a possible D match to TRBD1 (6 bases). The CDR3 runs to 20 residues. In germline, CDR1 is SGDLS, CDR2 YYNGEE. V lost 0 bases to trimming and J lost 1 base, with 23 bases between them. As DNA, the CDR3 is TGTGCCAGCAGCGTAGACCGGGGCGAGGGGGAAGAGGACAGCAATCAGCCCCAGCATTTT. It yields the protein CASSVDRGEGEEDSNQPQHF.

The gene calls are TRBV11-3 and TRBJ1-3; D not certain. The CDR3 covers 13 residues. The germline V gene has CDR1 SGHNT and CDR2 YENEEA. V lost 5 bases and J 0 bases, leaving 5 bases between the germline ends. The CDR3 bases are TGTGCCAGCAGCAGGAGCTCTGGAAACACCATATATTTT. Amino acid sequence: CASSRSSGNTIYF.

The V gene is TRBV4-1, the J gene TRBJ1-4; no definite D call. The CDR3 spans 16 residues. The germline V gene encodes CDR1 MGHRA and CDR2 YSYEKL. Trimming stripped 0 bases from V and 8 bases from J, with 16 bases between. The CDR3 loop reads CASSQDPAPQREKLFF. CDR3 nucleotides: TGCGCCAGCAGCCAAGACCCCGCCCCTCAGAGGGAAAAACTGTTTTTT.

The chain links TRBV2 to TRBJ1-4; 7 nucleotides line up with TRBD1. The CDR3 extends over 14 amino acids. Germline lookup yields CDR1 SNHLY and CDR2 FYNNEI. V was clipped by 9 bases and J by 7 bases; unmatched bases: 11. This CDR3 is CARSRQQGSEKLFF. CDR3 DNA sequence: TGTGCCAGAAGTAGGCAACAGGGGAGTGAAAAACTGTTTTTT.

The chain links TRBV7-3 to TRBJ2-2; tentatively, D is TRBD2 (5 bases). Germline V gene sequence: CDR1 SGHTA, CDR2 FQGTGA. The V and J ends lost 4 bases and 4 bases respectively, with 7 bases between them. The CDR3 totals 13 residues. The CDR3 spells CASSSRGTGELFF. The CDR3 nucleotides read TGTGCCAGCAGCTCTCGGGGCACCGGGGAGCTGTTTTTT.

This chain connects TRBV13 to TRBJ1-2, with D possibly matching TRBD1 (6 bases). The CDR3 is 13 residues long. Germline CDR1 and CDR2: PRHDT and FYEKMQ (reference sequence). V was shortened by 2 bases and J by 7 bases, with 11 bases between the two germline ends. For the CDR3, the DNA is TGTGCCAGCAGCTTAACAGGGAAGGTTGGCTACACCTTC. This codes for CASSLTGKVGYTF. Full variable domain (missing parts from reference TRBV13 and TRBJ1-2): AAGVIQSPRHLIKEKRETATLKCYPIPRHDTVYWYQQGPGQDPQFLISFYEKMQSDKGSIPDRFSAQQFSDYHSELNMSSLELGDSALYFCASSLTGKVGYTFGSGTRLTVV.

J is TRBJ2-3 and V is TRBV7-9; a possible D gene is TRBD2 (5 bases). Looked up from germline, CDR1 is SEHNR and CDR2 is FQNEAQ (reference sequence). This CDR3 spans 14 amino acids. V lost 1 base and J lost 7, with 12 bases in between. The CDR3 DNA is TGTGCCAGCAGCTTAGGGGAGAAGGCTAATACGCAGTATTTT. This translates into CASSLGEKANTQYF.

In regard to this clone: The identical CDR3 is also encoded by other nucleotide sequences in the sample. The chain couples TRBV18 to TRBJ1-2; 10 nucleotides match TRBD1. The V gene end was trimmed by 3 bases and the J gene end by 8 bases; junction bases not matched to a gene: 6. The CDR3 is made up of 14 amino acids. Germline V gene data show CDR1 as KGHSH and CDR2 as LQKENI. For the CDR3, the DNA is TGTGCCAGCTCACCGGGACAGGGGAGAAACGGCTACACCTTC. This gives the protein CASSPGQGRNGYTF.

This sequence joins TRBV15 and TRBJ2-6; 7 positions agree with TRBD1. Trimming cost V 6 bases and J 6 bases; bases outside gene matches: 14. This CDR3 has 17 amino acids. Per germline, CDR1 LNHNV and CDR2 YYDKDF (reference sequence). This CDR3 is CATSPRDSLNEANVLTF. CDR3 bases: TGTGCCACCAGTCCCCGGGACAGCCTGAATGAGGCCAACGTCCTGACTTTC.

The chain carries TRBV28 and TRBJ2-5, with 9 bases identical to TRBD1. CDR3 length: 17 amino acids. Germline CDR1 and CDR2: MDHEN and SYDVKM. V lost 3 bases, J lost 5 bases, and 13 bases stayed unmatched. CDR3 sequence reads: CASSFHTAQGASETQYF. Here the CDR3 DNA reads TGTGCCAGCAGTTTCCATACCGCACAGGGGGCATCGGAGACCCAGTACTTC. Supplemented by reference TRBV28 and TRBJ2-5, the full variable domain reads DVKVTQSSRYLVKRTGEKVFLECVQDMDHENMFWYRQDPGLGLRLIYFSYDVKMKEKGDIPEGYSVSREKKERFSLILESASTNQTSMYLCASSFHTAQGASETQYFGPGTRLLVL.

This chain connects TRBV19 to TRBJ2-7, with TRBD1 identical over 11 bases. Trimming took 3 bases from V and 4 from J; bases not matched to a gene: 5. Germline V gene lookup returns CDR1 LNHDA and CDR2 SQIVND (reference sequence). CDR3 length: 15 residues. CDR3 bases: TGTGCCAGTAGTATGGGGGGACAGGGGGTATACGAGCAGTACGTC. Amino acids: CASSMGGQGVYEQYV.

The chain uses TRBV5-4 and TRBJ2-7; D gene unclear. The V gene lost 4 bases and the J gene lost 4 bases, with 9 bases spanning the gap. Looked up from germline, CDR1 is SGHNT and CDR2 is YYREEE (reference sequence). This CDR3 spans 12 amino acids. CDR3 amino acids: CASSMDGYEQYF. The CDR3 coding sequence is TGTGCCAGCAGCATGGACGGTTACGAGCAGTACTTC.

V is TRBV7-2 and J is TRBJ2-5, with a possible D match to TRBD1 (7 bases). Trimming left V 5 bases short and J 7 bases short, with 14 bases between. The germline V gene encodes CDR1 SGHTA and CDR2 FQGNSA. The CDR3 length is 13 residues. CDR3 amino acids: CASSPTGRGTQYF. The CDR3 nucleotides read TGTGCCAGCAGCCCGACAGGGCGGGGGACCCAGTACTTC.

This clone appeared a single time. The rearrangement uses TRBV6-5 and TRBJ2-2; D remains ambiguous. Germline CDR1 is MNHEY and CDR2 is SVGAGI. V was pared by 7 bases and J by 6 bases, with 12 bases between. The length of the CDR3 is 13 residues. CDR3 sequence: CASTLENAGELFF. In DNA, the CDR3 is TGTGCCAGCACCCTAGAGAATGCCGGGGAGCTGTTTTTT.

The chain couples TRBV28 to TRBJ1-1; TRBD1 matches at 9 bases. The V gene end was trimmed by 4 bases and the J gene end by 5 bases; junction bases not matched to a gene: 8. CDR1 and CDR2 from the germline V gene are MDHEN and SYDVKM. This CDR3 is 15 amino acids long. The CDR3 protein is CASSSGQGGWTEAFF. CDR3 coding DNA: TGTGCCAGCAGTTCGGGACAGGGAGGTTGGACTGAAGCTTTCTTT.

J is TRBJ2-1 and V is TRBV27, with 9 positions matching TRBD1. The CDR3 consists of 14 residues. V lost 7 bases and J lost 9; bases outside the gene matches: 10. CDR1 MNHEY and CDR2 SMNVEV come from the germline V gene (reference sequence). The CDR3 nucleotides read TGTGCCAGCAAACCGGGACAGGGAAGAGGTGAGCAGTTCTTC. It codes for CASKPGQGRGEQFF.

This chain links TRBV18 with TRBJ2-1; D is perhaps TRBD2 (7 bases). The CDR3 is 16 amino acids. From germline, CDR1 is KGHSH and CDR2 LQKENI. V lost 0 bases and J lost 5, with 14 bases in between. The DNA for the CDR3 is TGTGCCAGCTCACCACCGGGGGGGCTCGGGCACAATGAGCAGTTCTTC. Its protein is CASSPPGGLGHNEQFF. Full variable domain (rest looked up from reference TRBV18 and TRBJ2-1): NAGVMQNPRHLVRRRGQEARLRCSPMKGHSHVYWYRQLPEEGLKFMVYLQKENIIDESGMPKERFSAEFPKEGPSILRIQQVVRGDSAAYFCASSPPGGLGHNEQFFGPGTRLTVL.

The genes are TRBV19 and TRBJ1-2; 7 bases are shared with TRBD1. Trimming at V came to 3 bases and at J to 2 bases, leaving 6 bases not matched to a gene. The CDR3 sequence is 15 residues long. Germline CDR1 and CDR2: LNHDA and SQIVND (reference sequence). CDR3 nucleotides: TGTGCCAGTAGTATTAGGACAGGACCAAACTATGGCTACACCTTC. Protein: CASSIRTGPNYGYTF.

This chain links TRBV19 with TRBJ1-2; 8 bases are shared with TRBD1. This CDR3 contains 15 residues. Germline CDR1 reads LNHDA; CDR2 reads SQIVND (reference sequence). V was clipped by 3 bases and J by 0 bases; unmatched bases: 3. The CDR3 sequence: CASSIGQGTNYGYTF. The CDR3 nucleotides read TGTGCCAGTAGTATTGGACAGGGAACTAACTATGGCTACACCTTC.

The V call is TRBV6-2 or TRBV6-3, the J call TRBJ1-1; the match to TRBD1 covers 10 bases. V lost 5 bases, J lost 11 bases, and 8 bases stayed unmatched. The germline CDR1 and CDR2 sequences are MNHEY and SVGEGT. This CDR3 region has 13 residues. CDR3 protein: CASSTRDRGNAFF. In DNA, the CDR3 is TGTGCCAGCAGTACCCGGGACAGGGGAAATGCTTTCTTT.

V usage is TRBV19 and J usage is TRBJ1-1; D gene unclear. V was shortened by 2 bases and J by 0 bases, with 7 bases between the two germline ends. CDR3 length equals 14 residues. Germline V lookup: CDR1 LNHDA, CDR2 SQIVND (reference sequence). The CDR3 nucleotides read TGTGCCAGTAGTATATTGCGGATGAACACTGAAGCTTTCTTT. Translation: CASSILRMNTEAFF.